The sequence of this TCR beta chain was determined in a study of shared clonotypes between healthy human individuals. Findings of the study overall: A handful of donors had 4% to 6.5% of their naive CD4 clonotypes in common.

Only in-frame clones appear in the TCRdb table, and some are missing; sequencing was by immunoSEQ multiplex PCR. The sample yields some 2,000,000 clones, about 94% seen once. A remark on this clone: Its target is not known.

V was clipped by 0 bases and J by 3 bases, with 6 bases between them. This CDR3 comprises 13 residues. Germline loops: CDR1 SGHRS, CDR2 YFSETQ. The chain uses TRBV5-1 and TRBJ2-5; no clear D. Material for sequencing was naive CD4+ T cells sorted from blood. Subset of the sample: CD45RA+ positively selected. The receptor's source is a man between 18 and 29 years old in good health. In nucleotides, the CDR3 is TGCGCCAGCAGCTTGGTTAGGGAAGAGACCCAGTACTTC. Translating it yields CASSLVREETQYF. The full variable domain, its missing parts supplied by reference TRBV5-1 and TRBJ2-5, is KAGVTQTPRYLIKTRGQQVTLSCSPISGHRSVSWYQQTPGQGLQFLFEYFSETQRNKGNFPGRFSGRQFSNSRSEMNVSTLELGDSALYLCASSLVREETQYFGPGTRLLVL.